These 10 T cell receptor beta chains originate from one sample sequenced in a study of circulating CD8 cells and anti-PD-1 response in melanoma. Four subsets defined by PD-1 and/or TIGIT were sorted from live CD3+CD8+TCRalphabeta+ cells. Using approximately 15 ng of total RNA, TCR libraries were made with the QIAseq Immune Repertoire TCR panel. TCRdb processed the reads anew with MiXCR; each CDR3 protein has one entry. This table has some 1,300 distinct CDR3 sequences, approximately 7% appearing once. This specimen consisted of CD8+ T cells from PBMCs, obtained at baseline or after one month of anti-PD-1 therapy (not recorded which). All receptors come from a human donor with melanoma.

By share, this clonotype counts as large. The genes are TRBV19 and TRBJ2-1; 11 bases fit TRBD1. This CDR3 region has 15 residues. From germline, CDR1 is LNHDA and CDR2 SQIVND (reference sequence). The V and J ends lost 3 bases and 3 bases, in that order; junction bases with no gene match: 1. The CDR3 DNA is TGTGCCAGTAGTATTGGGACAGGGGGCTACAATGAGCAGTTCTTC. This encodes CASSIGTGGYNEQFF.

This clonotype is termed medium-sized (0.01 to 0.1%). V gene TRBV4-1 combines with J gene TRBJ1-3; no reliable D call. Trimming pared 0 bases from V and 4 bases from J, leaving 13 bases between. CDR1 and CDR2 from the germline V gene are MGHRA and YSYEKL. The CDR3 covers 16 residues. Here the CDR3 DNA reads TGCGCCAGCAGCCAAGACAAAAGGCGTGGAGGAAACACCATATATTTT. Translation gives CASSQDKRRGGNTIYF.

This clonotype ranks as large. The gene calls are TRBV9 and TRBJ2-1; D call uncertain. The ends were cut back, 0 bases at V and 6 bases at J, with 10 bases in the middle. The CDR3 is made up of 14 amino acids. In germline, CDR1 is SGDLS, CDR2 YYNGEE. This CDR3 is CASSVGGVRNEQFF. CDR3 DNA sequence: TGTGCCAGCAGCGTAGGTGGGGTCCGCAATGAGCAGTTCTTC.

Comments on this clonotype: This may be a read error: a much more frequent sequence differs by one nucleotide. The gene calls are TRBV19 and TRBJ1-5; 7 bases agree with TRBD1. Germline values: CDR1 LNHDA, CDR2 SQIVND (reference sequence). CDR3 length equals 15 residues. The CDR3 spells CASSIRQGSYQPQHF. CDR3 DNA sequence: TGTGCCAGTAGTATCCGACAGGGTAGCTATCAGCCCCAGCATTTT.

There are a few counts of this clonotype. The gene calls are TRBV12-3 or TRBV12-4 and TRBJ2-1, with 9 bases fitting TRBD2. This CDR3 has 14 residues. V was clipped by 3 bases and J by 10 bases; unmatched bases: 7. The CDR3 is CASSFRRGGHEQFF. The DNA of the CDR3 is TGTGCCAGCAGTTTCCGGCGGGGGGGCCACGAGCAGTTCTTC.

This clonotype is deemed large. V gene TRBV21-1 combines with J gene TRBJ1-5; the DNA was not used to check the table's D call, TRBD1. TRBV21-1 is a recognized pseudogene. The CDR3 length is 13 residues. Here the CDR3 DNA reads TGTGCCAGCAGCGGGCAGGGCGATCAGCCCCAGCATTTT. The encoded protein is CASSGQGDQPQHF.

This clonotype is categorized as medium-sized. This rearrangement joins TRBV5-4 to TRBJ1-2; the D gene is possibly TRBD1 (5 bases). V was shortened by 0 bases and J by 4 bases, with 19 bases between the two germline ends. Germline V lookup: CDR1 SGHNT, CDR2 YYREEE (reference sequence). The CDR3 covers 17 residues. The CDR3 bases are TGTGCCAGCAGCTTGGAAGGGGTCGGTGCGGCTATCTATGGCTACACCTTC. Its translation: CASSLEGVGAAIYGYTF. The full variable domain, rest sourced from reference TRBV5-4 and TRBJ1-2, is ETGVTQSPTHLIKTRGQQVTLRCSSQSGHNTVSWYQQALGQGPQFIFQYYREEENGRGNFPPRFSGLQFPNYSSELNVNALELDDSALYLCASSLEGVGAAIYGYTFGSGTRLTVV.

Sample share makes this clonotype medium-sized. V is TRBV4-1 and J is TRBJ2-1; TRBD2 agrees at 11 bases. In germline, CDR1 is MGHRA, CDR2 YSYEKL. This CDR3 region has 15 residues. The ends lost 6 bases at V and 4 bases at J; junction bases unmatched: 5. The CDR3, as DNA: TGCGCCAGCAGACCGACTAGCGGGGAATACAATGAGCAGTTCTTC. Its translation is CASRPTSGEYNEQFF.

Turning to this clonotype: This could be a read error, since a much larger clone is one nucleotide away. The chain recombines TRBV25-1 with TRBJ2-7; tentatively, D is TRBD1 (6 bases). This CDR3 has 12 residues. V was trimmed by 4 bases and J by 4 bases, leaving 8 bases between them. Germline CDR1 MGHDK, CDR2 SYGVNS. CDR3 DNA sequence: TGTGCCAGCAGTGGCAGGGGTTACGAGCAGTACTTC. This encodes CASSGRGYEQYF.

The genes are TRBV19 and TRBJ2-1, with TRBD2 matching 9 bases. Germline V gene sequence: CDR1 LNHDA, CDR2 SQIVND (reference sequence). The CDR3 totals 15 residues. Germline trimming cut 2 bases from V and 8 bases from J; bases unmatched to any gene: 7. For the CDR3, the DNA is TGTGCCAGTAGTATAACCACTAGCGGGTTCCATGAGCAGTTCTTC. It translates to CASSITTSGFHEQFF. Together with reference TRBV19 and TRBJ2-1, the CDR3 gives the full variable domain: DGGITQSPKYLFRKEGQNVTLSCEQNLNHDAMYWYRQDPGQGLRLIYYSQIVNDFQKGDIAEGYSVSREKKESFPLTVTSAQKNPTAFYLCASSITTSGFHEQFFGPGTRLTVL.